These 25 T cell receptor beta chains were all obtained from the same sample, sequenced in a study of human T cells and chemical hapten exposure. TCRdb independently ran MiXCR on the RACE reads; one entry per CDR3 protein. Of about 85,000 distinct CDR3 sequences in the sample, about 8.5% were seen once. Time point meaning: pre-sensitization, week 0. This sample's treatment: therapeutic diphenylcyclopropenone sensitization with weekly scalp DPC. The sequenced sample was whole blood, obtained in connection with sensitization to the hapten diphenylcyclopropenone (DPC). The receptors originated from a man between 40 and 49 years old with alopecia areata. Some clones in this sample may be carry-over from other donors' samples.

This clonotype has more than one count but fewer than ten. The V call is TRBV5-1, the J call TRBJ1-5; 7 nucleotides align to TRBD1. The CDR3 length is 22 residues. The ends lost 8 bases at V and 0 bases at J; junction bases unmatched: 29. CDR1 and CDR2 (germline): SGHRS, YFSETQ. CDR3 DNA sequence: TGCGCCAGTCTTCCTGGGACAGCAGAGGAGGGAGTGCCTTTCGGTAGCAATCAGCCCCAGCATTTT. It translates to CASLPGTAEEGVPFGSNQPQHF. The complete variable domain, with remaining parts taken from reference TRBV5-1 and TRBJ1-5, reads KAGVTQTPRYLIKTRGQQVTLSCSPISGHRSVSWYQQTPGQGLQFLFEYFSETQRNKGNFPGRFSGRQFSNSRSEMNVSTLELGDSALYLCASLPGTAEEGVPFGSNQPQHFGDGTRLSIL.

V gene TRBV19 combines with J gene TRBJ2-6, with D maybe TRBD1 (6 bases). Germline assignment: CDR1 LNHDA and CDR2 SQIVND (reference sequence). CDR3 length: 20 amino acids. Trimming pared 0 bases from V and 0 bases from J, leaving 18 bases between. The CDR3: CASSIDLTTGPSSGANVLTF. The CDR3 nucleotides are TGTGCCAGTAGTATAGATTTGACAACAGGGCCCAGCTCTGGGGCCAACGTCCTGACTTTC.

This clonotype was seen many times. The chain carries TRBV9 and TRBJ2-7; a possible D gene is TRBD2 (5 bases). There are 16 residues in the CDR3. Trimming pared 0 bases from V and 1 base from J, leaving 14 bases between. From germline, CDR1 is SGDLS and CDR2 YYNGEE. For the CDR3, the DNA is TGTGCCAGCAGCGTAGTACAAGGACGGAGGTCCTACGAGCAGTACGTC. This sequence encodes CASSVVQGRRSYEQYV.

This clonotype has only a few counts. The rearrangement uses TRBV7-2 and TRBJ2-3; D not certain. Trimming took 3 bases from V and 6 from J, leaving 10 bases between them. Germline V gene data show CDR1 as SGHTA and CDR2 as FQGNSA. CDR3 length: 13 amino acids. The CDR3 nucleotides read TGTGCCAGCAGCTTCATCCCGAAGGATACGCAGTATTTT. Its translation: CASSFIPKDTQYF.

This clonotype was detected ten times or more. V is TRBV28 and J is TRBJ1-6; D is unresolved. The germline V and J ends were trimmed by 6 bases and 5 bases, with 14 bases remaining between them. Germline V gene data show CDR1 as MDHEN and CDR2 as SYDVKM. This CDR3 is built from 15 residues. The CDR3, as DNA: TGTGCCAGCAGAGTTGTGCAGAACCATAATTCACCCCTCCACTTT. It yields the protein CASRVVQNHNSPLHF.

This sequence joins TRBV6-1 and TRBJ1-5, with 10 bases lining up with TRBD1. There are 17 residues in the CDR3. Germline V gene sequence: CDR1 MNHNS, CDR2 SASEGT. J lost 2 bases, V lost 3 bases, and 7 bases had no gene match. This CDR3 reads CASSDSDRGPGNQPQHF. CDR3 DNA: TGTGCCAGCAGTGACTCCGACAGGGGGCCAGGCAATCAGCCCCAGCATTTT.

This clonotype was counted between two and nine times. The CDR3 region is CASSLVPQETQYF. The CDR3 coding sequence is TGTGCCAGCAGCTTAGTCCCTCAAGAGACCCAGTACTTC. The J gene is TRBJ2-5, the V gene TRBV7-9; no reliable D call. The CDR3 extends over 13 amino acids. Per the germline V gene, CDR1 is SEHNR and CDR2 is FQNEAQ (reference sequence). Trimming took off 1 base at V and 2 bases at J, with 5 bases between the two ends.

This clonotype has at least ten counts. V and J are TRBV7-2 and TRBJ2-4; 12 nucleotides agree with TRBD2. The CDR3 totals 14 residues. Trimming at V came to 4 bases and at J to 13 bases, leaving 8 bases not matched to a gene. Germline-derived CDR1 and CDR2 are SGHTA and FQGNSA. The chain's CDR3 is CASSSMASGREQYF. As DNA, the CDR3 is TGTGCCAGCAGCTCAATGGCTAGCGGGAGGGAACAGTACTTC.

The rearrangement uses TRBV7-2 and TRBJ2-1, with no clear D. CDR3 length: 15 residues. V gave up 1 base and J gave up 10 bases, with 17 bases separating them. Germline CDR1 is SGHTA and CDR2 is FQGNSA. CDR3 DNA sequence: TGTGCCAGCAGCTTAGGAAGCAGCCGTTTTGGGGAGCAGTTCTTC. It encodes CASSLGSSRFGEQFF.

The chain is built from TRBV12-3 or TRBV12-4 and TRBJ2-1; no definite D call. The V gene lost 3 bases and the J gene lost 10 bases, with 7 bases spanning the gap. This CDR3 is built from 11 residues. In DNA, the CDR3 is TGTGCCAGCAGTTTTTCCAAAGAGCAGTTCTTC. Amino acids: CASSFSKEQFF.

This clonotype was seen at least ten times. V usage is TRBV5-5 and J usage is TRBJ1-4; D remains ambiguous. CDR1 and CDR2 from the germline V gene are SGHKS and YYEKEE (reference sequence). V gave up 6 bases and J gave up 1 base, with 13 bases separating them. This CDR3 is 15 amino acids long. Here the CDR3 reads CASNMGPITNEKLFF. DNA of the CDR3: TGTGCCAGCAACATGGGCCCGATAACTAATGAAAAACTGTTTTTT.

Ten or more counts support this clonotype. This rearrangement joins TRBV11-1 to TRBJ2-3; D gene unclear. The length of the CDR3 is 13 residues. CDR1 and CDR2 (germline): SGHAT, FQDESV (reference sequence). Trimming removed 5 bases from V and 9 bases from J, with 15 bases in between. The CDR3 is CASSQPDSPTQYF. In DNA, the CDR3 is TGTGCCAGCAGCCAACCTGACTCGCCAACGCAGTATTTT. Filled out from reference TRBV11-1 and TRBJ2-3, the complete variable domain reads EAEVAQSPRYKITEKSQAVAFWCDPISGHATLYWYRQILGQGPELLVQFQDESVVDDSQLPKDRFSAERLKGVDSTLKIQPAELGDSAMYLCASSQPDSPTQYFGPGTRLTVL.

This clonotype was counted at least ten times. V is TRBV5-1 and J is TRBJ2-7; TRBD2 matches 8 bases. Looked up from germline, CDR1 is SGHRS and CDR2 is YFSETQ. Losses at the gene ends were 0 bases for V and 6 bases for J; bases not matched to a gene: 8. The CDR3 length is 15 residues. CDR3 coding DNA: TGCGCCAGCAGCTTGGGTAGCGGGATGGTCCGCGAGCAGTACGTC. It codes for CASSLGSGMVREQYV.

This clonotype was seen many times. The CDR3 spells CATSDQRGQDTYGYTF. The CDR3 DNA reads TGTGCCACCAGTGATCAAAGAGGACAGGATACCTATGGCTACACCTTC. V is TRBV24-1 and J is TRBJ1-2; 7 bases are shared with TRBD1. CDR3 length: 16 residues. CDR1 KGHDR and CDR2 SFDVKD come from the germline V gene. The junction had 10 bases not matched to a gene; V was cut back by 3 bases and J by 4 bases.

V and J are TRBV4-3 and TRBJ2-1; possible D gene TRBD2, 6 bases. The germline gives CDR1 LGHNA, CDR2 YSLEER. This CDR3 is 15 amino acids long. V was trimmed by 4 bases and J by 8 bases, leaving 18 bases between them. The CDR3 loop is CASSLRSETGDEQFF. In nucleotides, the CDR3 is TGCGCCAGCAGCCTAAGGTCCGAAACGGGGGATGAGCAGTTCTTC.

The sample holds a few counts of this clonotype. The chain combines TRBV3-1 with TRBJ2-1; D gene unclear. V lost 2 bases to trimming and J lost 0 bases, with 5 bases between them. Germline V gene lookup returns CDR1 LGHDT and CDR2 YNNKEL (reference sequence). The CDR3 is 14 amino acids. CDR3: CASSQIDSYNEQFF. As DNA, the CDR3 is TGTGCCAGCAGCCAAATCGACTCCTACAATGAGCAGTTCTTC.

This clonotype was counted a few times. The chain is built from TRBV29-1 and TRBJ2-2; D perhaps matches TRBD1 (6 bases). Germline values: CDR1 SQVTM, CDR2 ANQGSEA. The CDR3 loop spans 15 amino acids. V was trimmed by 2 bases and J by 4 bases, leaving 14 bases between them. CDR3 bases: TGCAGCGTTGAAAACGACAGGCGGAGCACCGGGGAGCTGTTTTTT. Its protein product is CSVENDRRSTGELFF.

Many counts were recorded for this clonotype. V gene TRBV28 combines with J gene TRBJ1-2, with D unresolved. Germline values: CDR1 MDHEN, CDR2 SYDVKM. V dropped 4 bases and J dropped 2 bases, with 2 bases sitting between them. There are 11 residues in the CDR3. The CDR3 DNA is TGTGCCAGCAGTTCCAACTATGGCTACACCTTC. The encoded protein is CASSSNYGYTF.

The chain has TRBV14 and TRBJ2-2; 7 bases match TRBD2. Looked up from germline, CDR1 is SGHDN and CDR2 is FVKESK. The CDR3 runs to 16 residues. V was clipped by 0 bases and J by 3 bases; unmatched bases: 4. CDR3 nucleotide sequence: TGTGCCAGCAGCCAAGATCGCGGGAGTTACACCGGGGAGCTGTTTTTT. Translating gives CASSQDRGSYTGELFF.

The chain carries TRBV4-2 and TRBJ2-3; D uncertain. Per germline, CDR1 LGHNA and CDR2 YNFKEQ. V was clipped by 0 bases and J by 8 bases, with 15 bases between them. This CDR3 contains 15 residues. This chain's CDR3 is CASSQDRGTGLTQYF. The CDR3 DNA follows: TGTGCCAGCAGCCAAGATCGAGGCACCGGGCTTACGCAGTATTTT.

This chain links TRBV5-1 with TRBJ2-3, with D possibly TRBD2 on 5 matching bases. The CDR3 runs 15 residues. Per the germline V gene, CDR1 is SGHRS and CDR2 is YFSETQ. Trimming pared 0 bases from V and 2 bases from J, leaving 10 bases between. This chain's CDR3 is CASSLDRGNTDTQYF. In DNA, the CDR3 is TGCGCCAGCAGCTTGGACCGGGGAAACACAGATACGCAGTATTTT.

This clonotype came up many times. The chain combines TRBV6-2 or TRBV6-3 with TRBJ1-5; 9 bases map to TRBD1. Germline CDR1 reads MNHEY; CDR2 reads SVGEGT. V was pared by 0 bases and J by 2 bases, with 5 bases of the junction left unmatched. This CDR3 region has 17 residues. The chain's CDR3 is CASSYSRTGVGNQPQHF. The CDR3 DNA reads as TGTGCCAGCAGTTACTCCAGGACAGGGGTAGGCAATCAGCCCCAGCATTTT.

This chain joins TRBV11-1 and TRBJ2-3; the D gene is possibly TRBD1 (6 bases). The CDR3 contains 14 residues. Trimming removed 5 bases from V and 5 bases from J, with 14 bases in between. Germline V gene sequence: CDR1 SGHAT, CDR2 FQDESV (reference sequence). The CDR3 coding sequence is TGTGCCAGCAGCCCATGGACAGAAGTAGATACGCAGTATTTT. Its translation: CASSPWTEVDTQYF.

Turning to this clonotype: This clone may be a read error of a much larger clone one base away. The chain uses TRBV27 and TRBJ2-5; D might be TRBD1 (6 bases). Germline assignment: CDR1 MNHEY and CDR2 SMNVEV (reference sequence). CDR3 size: 14 residues. The CDR3 DNA reads as TGTGCCAGCAGTTTTACCCTCAGGGGTGAGACCAAGTACTTC. As protein: CASSFTLRGETKYF.

This clonotype was seen a few times. The chain has TRBV29-1 and TRBJ1-1, with D unclear. Trimming shortened V by 6 bases and J by 0 bases, and 5 bases separated the two germline ends. The CDR3 is 11 residues long. Germline V CDR1 and CDR2: SQVTM, ANQGSEA. The CDR3, as DNA: TGCAGCGTGGGCATGAACACTGAAGCTTTCTTT. Its protein product is CSVGMNTEAFF.